These 26 T cell receptor beta chains came from one sample sequenced in a study of breast tumors, draining lymph nodes, adjacent tissues. Axillary draining lymph nodes of breast cancer patients supplied the node samples. TCRdb re-derived calls from the multiplex PCR reads in MiXCR, one entry per CDR3 protein. The table lists 200,000 to 250,000 distinct CDR3 sequences, around 32% of them singletons. Sequenced sample: axillary lymph node tissue. The receptors here all came from a female donor with breast cancer. Some clones in this sample may be carry-over from other donors' samples.

V gene TRBV5-1 combines with J gene TRBJ1-1; tentative D call: TRBD1 (6 bases). V was trimmed by 2 bases and J by 4 bases, leaving 12 bases between them. This CDR3 is 14 amino acids long. Looked up from germline, CDR1 is SGHRS and CDR2 is YFSETQ. The CDR3 protein is CASSFPGAATEAFF. Written as DNA, the CDR3 is TGCGCCAGCAGCTTTCCGGGGGCCGCCACTGAAGCTTTCTTT.

On this clonotype itself: A clone one base away is much larger, so this may be a read error. The chain carries TRBV3-1 and TRBJ1-2; TRBD1 is a possible D gene (5 bases). This CDR3 region has 15 residues. Germline values: CDR1 LGHDT, CDR2 YNNKEL (reference sequence). The V and J ends lost 2 bases and 4 bases respectively, with 14 bases between them. The CDR3 DNA reads as TGTGCCAGCAGCCAACGGGGGGGAGAGGCCTATGGCTACACCTTC. The encoded protein is CASSQRGGEAYGYTF.

The CDR3 is CSANQVRDVGYNEQFF. As DNA, the CDR3 is TGCAGTGCGAATCAAGTTCGGGACGTCGGTTACAATGAGCAGTTCTTC. This rearrangement joins TRBV20-1 to TRBJ2-1, with D tentatively TRBD1 or TRBD2 (5 bases each). The CDR3 totals 16 residues. V lost 6 bases and J lost 4, with 22 bases in between. Germline lookup yields CDR1 DFQATT and CDR2 SNEGSKA (reference sequence).

The table lists this clonotype with many counts. This rearrangement joins TRBV18 to TRBJ2-7, with 12 nucleotides matching TRBD1. V trimming: 4 bases; J trimming: 3 bases; junction bases outside the gene matches: 10. CDR1 is KGHSH, CDR2 LQKENI, per germline. The CDR3 runs 17 residues. The CDR3 sequence is CASSQRDRGRVVYEQYF. CDR3 sequence (DNA): TGTGCCAGCTCACAGAGGGACAGGGGGCGAGTTGTCTACGAGCAGTACTTC.

In the case of this clonotype: A much larger clone differs from this one at a single base, so this may be a read error. The chain has TRBV6-1 and TRBJ2-5; D not resolved. The CDR3 extends over 14 amino acids. Deletions cut 1 base from V and 4 bases from J, with 10 bases between. Per the germline V gene, CDR1 is MNHNS and CDR2 is SASEGT. As DNA, the CDR3 is TGTGCCAGCAGTGAAGGGGGTAGCCGAGAGACCCAGTACTTC. Encoded protein: CASSEGGSRETQYF.

This clonotype was seen many times. The V gene is TRBV20-1, the J gene TRBJ2-5; D might be TRBD2 (5 bases). This CDR3 is built from 13 residues. Per germline, CDR1 DFQATT and CDR2 SNEGSKA (reference sequence). V was pared by 5 bases and J by 5 bases, with 15 bases between. The CDR3 bases are TGCAGTGCTGAACTAGGGAAGCGGGAGACCCAGTACTTC. Translated: CSAELGKRETQYF.

This clonotype was detected ten times or more. The J gene is TRBJ2-3, the V gene TRBV9, with D unresolved. The CDR3 contains 15 residues. Germline V CDR1 and CDR2: SGDLS, YYNGEE. V was shortened by 0 bases and J by 0 bases, with 8 bases between the two germline ends. CDR3 residues: CASSVAGGSTDTQYF. CDR3 nucleotide sequence: TGTGCCAGCAGCGTAGCGGGCGGAAGCACAGATACGCAGTATTTT. The variable domain in full, with the rest retrieved from reference TRBV9 and TRBJ2-3, is DSGVTQTPKHLITATGQRVTLRCSPRSGDLSVYWYQQSLDQGLQFLIQYYNGEERAKGNILERFSAQQFPDLHSELNLSSLELGDSALYFCASSVAGGSTDTQYFGPGTRLTVL.

The chain employs TRBV6-4 and TRBJ1-2, with 7 bases that match TRBD1. V shed 5 bases, J shed 2 bases, and the junction held 11 bases outside the gene matches. CDR1 and CDR2 from the germline V gene are MRHNA and SNTAGT. This CDR3 has 16 amino acids. The CDR3 DNA reads TGTGCCAGCAGTCGGGGGCCGGGACAGAAAAACTATGGCTACACCTTC. Protein product: CASSRGPGQKNYGYTF.

This clonotype came up many times. The V gene is TRBV6-5, the J gene TRBJ2-7, with D hard to call. Germline V gene data show CDR1 as MNHEY and CDR2 as SVGAGI. This CDR3 is built from 13 residues. Between the trimmed V and J ends, which lost 5 bases and 6 bases, there was a span of 14 bases. The CDR3 nucleotides read TGTGCCAGCAGTCCCCGACTTGCACGCGAGCAGTACTTC. This codes for CASSPRLAREQYF.

This clonotype has more than one count but fewer than ten. The chain recombines TRBV18 with TRBJ2-1; maybe TRBD1 (6 bases). From germline, CDR1 is KGHSH and CDR2 LQKENI. The CDR3 sequence is 16 residues long. V lost 3 bases and J lost 0, with 12 bases in between. This CDR3 is CASSPGQLTSYNEQFF. Written as DNA, the CDR3 is TGTGCCAGCTCACCCGGACAGTTGACCTCCTACAATGAGCAGTTCTTC. Using reference TRBV18 and TRBJ2-1 for the parts outside the CDR3, the full variable domain is NAGVMQNPRHLVRRRGQEARLRCSPMKGHSHVYWYRQLPEEGLKFMVYLQKENIIDESGMPKERFSAEFPKEGPSILRIQQVVRGDSAAYFCASSPGQLTSYNEQFFGPGTRLTVL.

The table lists this clonotype with many counts. The chain uses TRBV2 and TRBJ1-5; D remains ambiguous. Looked up from germline, CDR1 is SNHLY and CDR2 is FYNNEI. CDR3 length equals 16 residues. With 3 bases removed from V and 2 bases from J, the gap between germline ends came to 14 bases. The CDR3, as DNA: TGTGCCAGCAGTGATTTGGCAGGTGGTGGCAATCAGCCCCAGCATTTT. This codes for CASSDLAGGGNQPQHF.

On this clonotype: Its ends do not fully match the called genes, so a read error is possible. V usage is TRBV10-3 and J usage is TRBJ2-1; D is possibly TRBD1 (5 bases). This CDR3 is built from 13 residues. The germline V gene has CDR1 ENHRY and CDR2 SYGVKD. CDR3 loop: CATSERGNDERFF. The DNA for the CDR3 is TGTGCCACCAGTGAAAGGGGAAACGATGAGCGGTTCTTC.

This clonotype has at least ten counts. V gene TRBV5-8 combines with J gene TRBJ2-1; the match to TRBD2 covers 7 bases. After removal of 0 bases from V and 7 bases from J, the junction contained 4 bases not matched to a gene. Germline assignment: CDR1 SGHTS and CDR2 YDEGEE. The CDR3 sequence is 14 residues long. Here the CDR3 reads CASSLGDYQNEQFF. CDR3 nucleotides: TGTGCCAGCAGCTTGGGGGACTATCAAAATGAGCAGTTCTTC.

Comments on this clonotype: A much more abundant neighbour one base away suggests this may be a read error. The chain carries TRBV11-3 and TRBJ2-3; possibly TRBD2 for D (5 bases). Germline assignment: CDR1 SGHNT and CDR2 YENEEA. CDR3 length: 17 amino acids. With 5 bases removed from V and 4 bases from J, the gap between germline ends came to 22 bases. The CDR3 nucleotides are TGTGCCAGCAGCGTTTTTGGAGCGGCAGCGGACCCAGATACGCAGTATTTT. The encoded protein is CASSVFGAAADPDTQYF.

In regard to this clonotype: Just one base apart from a much larger clone, this may be a read error. The chain links TRBV20-1 to TRBJ2-5, with 8 bases identical to TRBD1. CDR3 size: 14 residues. Germline loops: CDR1 DFQATT, CDR2 SNEGSKA (reference sequence). Trimming at V came to 0 bases and at J to 7 bases, leaving 7 bases not matched to a gene. The CDR3 sequence is CSAREPGQGATQYF. The CDR3 nucleotides read TGCAGTGCTAGAGAGCCTGGACAGGGAGCGACCCAGTACTTC.

This clonotype was seen many times. The V gene is TRBV5-1, the J gene TRBJ2-1; 15 bases map to TRBD2. V gave up 3 bases and J gave up 9 bases; unmatched junction bases: 7. Germline values: CDR1 SGHRS, CDR2 YFSETQ. The CDR3 runs 16 residues. The chain's CDR3 is CASSSRTSGRALEQFF. The CDR3 coding sequence is TGCGCCAGCAGCTCGCGGACTAGCGGGAGGGCCCTTGAGCAGTTCTTC.

This chain uses TRBV7-9 with TRBJ1-1; D is undetermined. The CDR3 length is 14 residues. The germline gives CDR1 SEHNR, CDR2 FQNEAQ (reference sequence). V lost 3 bases to trimming and J lost 1 base, with 9 bases between them. The CDR3 DNA reads as TGTGCCAGCAGCTTGACCCGCCCGAACACTGAAGCTTTCTTT. The encoded protein is CASSLTRPNTEAFF.

Notes on this clonotype: This may stem from a read error, because a much larger clone lies one nucleotide away. CDR3 sequence reads: CASSRGGQGFEQYF. The CDR3 DNA reads TGTGCCAGCAGTCGCGGGGGACAGGGGTTCGAGCAGTACTTC. This chain links TRBV6-6 with TRBJ2-7; 10 bases align to TRBD1. J gave up 6 bases and V 5 bases, and 7 bases lay outside the gene matches. CDR1 is MNHNY, CDR2 SVGAGI, per germline (reference sequence). The CDR3 has 14 amino acids.

About this clonotype: This clone may be a read error of a much larger clone one base away. The conserved final phenylalanine or tryptophan is absent from the CDR3, which likely points to a read error. The J gene is TRBJ1-2, the V gene TRBV28; 8 bases fit TRBD1. CDR3 size: 14 residues. Trimming took 5 bases from V and 3 from J; bases not matched to a gene: 5. In germline, CDR1 is MDHEN, CDR2 SYDVKM. Written as DNA, the CDR3 is TGTGCCAGCAGTCCCCAACAGGGGGACTATGGCTACACCTAC. Translated, it gives CASSPQQGDYGYTY.

This clonotype has a count of ten or more. This rearrangement joins TRBV2 to TRBJ2-1; D gene unclear. V was clipped by 4 bases and J by 4 bases, with 11 bases between them. The CDR3 contains 14 residues. Germline V CDR1 and CDR2: SNHLY, FYNNEI. This CDR3 reads CASSVAVGYNEQFF. In DNA, the CDR3 is TGTGCCAGCAGTGTTGCGGTCGGATACAATGAGCAGTTCTTC.

In its sample, this clonotype was seen many times. The chain couples TRBV28 to TRBJ1-2; no reliable D call. Germline V gives CDR1 MDHEN, CDR2 SYDVKM. The CDR3 length is 12 residues. V was pared by 2 bases and J by 8 bases, with 9 bases between. The CDR3 spells CASSLEPFGYTF. CDR3 in DNA: TGTGCCAGCAGTTTAGAGCCTTTCGGCTACACCTTC.

Of note for this clonotype: The CDR3 end shows no conserved phenylalanine or tryptophan, and so a read error is likely. This CDR3 reads CSAQSQGARNQPQHG. The CDR3 region has the DNA TGCAGTGCTCAGTCGCAGGGGGCGCGGAATCAGCCCCAGCATGGT. The rearrangement joins TRBV20-1 to TRBJ1-5; 8 bases agree with TRBD1. Germline CDR1 is DFQATT and CDR2 is SNEGSKA (reference sequence). Trimming at V came to 5 bases and at J to 4 bases, leaving 10 bases not matched to a gene. CDR3 length equals 15 residues.

A single count supports this clonotype. The chain carries TRBV11-2 and TRBJ2-5, with D perhaps given as TRBD1 or TRBD2 (6 bases each). Germline V CDR1 and CDR2: SGHAT, FQNNGV. The CDR3 loop spans 17 amino acids. V gave up 1 base and J gave up 0 bases, with 15 bases separating them. Here the CDR3 DNA reads TGTGCCAGCAGCTTAGGTCTCGGGGGCCGTGACCAAGAGACCCAGTACTTC. As protein: CASSLGLGGRDQETQYF.

This clonotype occurred many times. The chain uses TRBV7-3 and TRBJ2-3; D is possibly TRBD2 (6 bases). The CDR3 contains 15 residues. V lost 5 bases and J lost 6, with 18 bases in between. Germline V lookup: CDR1 SGHTA, CDR2 FQGTGA. The CDR3 nucleotides read TGTGCCAGCAGCGGTAGCGGTACTTGGGGGGATACGCAGTATTTT. This codes for CASSGSGTWGDTQYF.

This clonotype was picked up many times. V gene TRBV12-3 or TRBV12-4 combines with J gene TRBJ2-3; D is uncertain. V was cut by 3 bases and J by 2 bases, with 15 bases left in between. CDR3 size: 16 residues. The CDR3 here is CASSLLGYQSTDTQYF. In nucleotides, the CDR3 is TGTGCCAGCAGTTTGTTGGGGTATCAGTCCACAGATACGCAGTATTTT.

Many counts were recorded for this clonotype. This chain connects TRBV20-1 to TRBJ2-2; no clear D. The V end was cut by 0 bases, the J end by 1 base, with 9 bases between. The CDR3 totals 15 residues. The germline V gene encodes CDR1 DFQATT and CDR2 SNEGSKA (reference sequence). CDR3: CSARDFNKNTGELFF. CDR3 nucleotides: TGCAGTGCTAGAGATTTTAACAAGAACACCGGGGAGCTGTTTTTT.